This passage covers 23 T cell receptor beta chains from one sample sequenced in a study of blood T cell repertoires in COVID-19. Here immunoSEQ multiplex PCR was the method, and the copy in TCRdb shows in-frame clones only, minus some. The table shows tens of thousands of clones, with 85% to 90% occurring only once. The sample comprised peripheral blood. These TCRs come from a woman aged 55-75 years with COVID-19, enrolled during active disease.

The CDR3 bases are TGTGCCAGCAGCCCCGGGGCTAGCGGGAACTACGAGCAGTACTTC. It specifies CASSPGASGNYEQYF. The V call is TRBV9, the J call TRBJ2-7; 9 positions match TRBD2. Germline CDR1 is SGDLS and CDR2 is YYNGEE. The V segment lost 4 bases and the J segment 3 bases; nucleotides outside the gene matches: 8. The CDR3 has 15 residues.

This chain joins TRBV7-2 and TRBJ1-2; D unresolved. The CDR3 has 14 amino acids. Germline values: CDR1 SGHTA, CDR2 FQGNSA. Trimming left V 8 bases short and J 3 bases short, with 16 bases between. CDR3 DNA sequence: TGTGCCAGCGAATCCGGGAGCAGCTACTATGGCTACACCTTC. Encoded protein: CASESGSSYYGYTF.

V gene TRBV5-1 combines with J gene TRBJ1-6, with 9 positions matching TRBD1. The CDR3 sequence is 17 residues long. V trimming: 4 bases; J trimming: 10 bases; junction bases outside the gene matches: 15. In germline, CDR1 is SGHRS, CDR2 YFSETQ. The CDR3 sequence: CASSLQLPGQGGSPLHF. In nucleotides, the CDR3 is TGCGCCAGCAGCCTCCAACTCCCGGGACAGGGCGGATCACCCCTCCACTTT. Looking up the rest from reference TRBV5-1 and TRBJ1-6 gives the full variable domain: KAGVTQTPRYLIKTRGQQVTLSCSPISGHRSVSWYQQTPGQGLQFLFEYFSETQRNKGNFPGRFSGRQFSNSRSEMNVSTLELGDSALYLCASSLQLPGQGGSPLHFGNGTRLTVT.

This clone was picked up one time. This chain links TRBV6-1 with TRBJ2-3; 11 nucleotides match TRBD2. The V gene's germline CDR1 is MNHNS and CDR2 SASEGT. V was clipped by 4 bases and J by 0 bases; unmatched bases: 3. The CDR3 spans 16 residues. The CDR3 coding sequence is TGTGCCAGCAGTGGGAGGACTAGCGGGAGCACAGATACGCAGTATTTT. Residues: CASSGRTSGSTDTQYF.

This clone came up a few times. The genes are TRBV6-5 and TRBJ2-1, with a weak D call TRBD1 (6 bases). V lost 6 bases to trimming and J lost 7 bases, with 13 bases between them. CDR1 is MNHEY and CDR2 is SVGAGI in the germline V gene. The CDR3 spans 13 residues. As DNA, the CDR3 is TGTGCCAGCAGCGGCCTCAGGGGAAATGAGCAGTTCTTC. It yields the protein CASSGLRGNEQFF.

The V and J genes are TRBV30 and TRBJ2-3, with a tentative D call TRBD2 (6 bases). CDR1 is GTSNPN, CDR2 SVGIG, per germline (reference sequence). This CDR3 region has 15 residues. The V gene lost 2 bases and the J gene lost 6 bases, with 18 bases spanning the gap. CDR3 sequence: CAWSRRDPRIDTQYF. CDR3 in DNA: TGTGCCTGGAGTAGGCGGGACCCGAGAATTGATACGCAGTATTTT.

The genes are TRBV5-6 and TRBJ1-2, with D tentatively TRBD1 (6 bases). Trimming cost V 5 bases and J 4 bases, with 18 bases left between them. The length of the CDR3 is 15 residues. Germline CDR1 SGHDT, CDR2 YYEEEE. CDR3 sequence: CASSRTSGGPYGYTF. The DNA of the CDR3 is TGTGCCAGCAGTAGGACCTCGGGGGGGCCCTATGGCTACACCTTC.

The rearrangement joins TRBV30 to TRBJ2-4; 7 positions match TRBD2. The CDR3 is 14 amino acids. Looked up from germline, CDR1 is GTSNPN and CDR2 is SVGIG (reference sequence). Trimming removed 2 bases from V and 7 bases from J; junction bases left unmatched: 8. The CDR3 sequence: CAWSNGGGGNIQYF. CDR3 coding DNA: TGTGCCTGGAGTAATGGGGGGGGTGGGAACATTCAGTACTTC.

A word on this clone: The junction differs from germline at one of its ends, possibly a read error. The genes are TRBV7-3 and TRBJ2-5, with 13 bases fitting TRBD2. The CDR3 spans 16 residues. Germline CDR1 and CDR2: SGHTA and FQGTGA. The CDR3 coding sequence is TGTGCCAGCAGCCTAACCTATGGACTAGCGGGAGCAACGTGGTACTTC. Protein sequence: CASSLTYGLAGATWYF.

CDR3 region: CASSPSSGIFGQYF. The CDR3 DNA sequence: TGTGCCAGCTCACCGTCTAGCGGGATTTTTGGGCAGTACTTC. The chain links TRBV18 to TRBJ2-7; 9 positions match TRBD2. V shed 3 bases, J shed 9 bases, and the junction held 9 bases outside the gene matches. The CDR3 totals 14 residues. Germline V gives CDR1 KGHSH, CDR2 LQKENI.

J is TRBJ2-7 and V is TRBV6-1, with 8 bases lining up with TRBD2. The CDR3 sequence is 20 residues long. CDR1 and CDR2 (germline): MNHNS, SASEGT. Trimming removed 4 bases from V and 2 bases from J; junction bases left unmatched: 22. Written as DNA, the CDR3 is TGTGCCAGCAGTGTATTCTGGGCTGGTGTTGCTAGCGGGCGTACCTACGAGCAGTACTTC. As protein: CASSVFWAGVASGRTYEQYF.

This chain links TRBV7-9 with TRBJ2-7; D call uncertain. V lost 1 base and J 5 bases, leaving 12 bases between the germline ends. The CDR3 length is 14 residues. Germline assignment: CDR1 SEHNR and CDR2 FQNEAQ (reference sequence). In DNA, the CDR3 is TGTGCCAGCAGCTTAGGGGCTTTAATCCACGAGCAGTACTTC. Translated, it gives CASSLGALIHEQYF.

The V call is TRBV28, the J call TRBJ1-2; 9 nucleotides agree with TRBD1. The CDR3 extends over 14 amino acids. V dropped 3 bases and J dropped 7; count of bases not matched to a gene: 6. CDR1 is MDHEN and CDR2 is SYDVKM in the germline V gene. The CDR3: CASSFPGQGGGYTF. In DNA form, the CDR3 reads TGTGCCAGCAGTTTCCCGGGACAGGGAGGTGGCTACACCTTC.

The rearrangement links TRBV20-1 to TRBJ1-1; D not resolved. Germline V gene data show CDR1 as DFQATT and CDR2 as SNEGSKA (reference sequence). With 3 bases removed from V and 1 base from J, the gap between germline ends came to 15 bases. This CDR3 has 15 amino acids. CDR3 amino acids: CSASISLYRNTEAFF. CDR3 coding DNA: TGCAGTGCTAGTATTAGTTTATACAGGAACACTGAAGCTTTCTTT.

V is TRBV3-1 (or the pseudogene TRBV3-2) and J is TRBJ1-1; 7 bases match TRBD1. Germline loops: CDR1 LGHDT, CDR2 YNNKEL (reference sequence). V was clipped by 1 base and J by 2 bases; unmatched bases: 4. This CDR3 has 15 amino acids. The CDR3 protein is CASSQGGQRNTEAFF. The CDR3 nucleotides are TGTGCCAGCAGCCAAGGGGGACAGCGAAACACTGAAGCTTTCTTT.

This sequence joins TRBV6-1 and TRBJ1-3, with D uncertain. V gave up 4 bases and J gave up 0 bases, with 13 bases separating them. Germline CDR1 and CDR2: MNHNS and SASEGT. The CDR3 runs 16 residues. The CDR3 sequence: CASSALTTVSGNTIYF. CDR3 bases: TGTGCCAGCAGTGCCTTAACAACCGTCTCTGGAAACACCATATATTTT.

The chain joins TRBV7-8 to TRBJ1-5; D ambiguous. This CDR3 comprises 17 residues. With 0 bases removed from V and 1 base from J, the gap between germline ends came to 13 bases. Germline V lookup: CDR1 SGHVS, CDR2 FQNEAQ. The CDR3 nucleotides read TGTGCCAGCAGCTTAGCGGAGTTACTAGGGAGCAATCAGCCCCAGCATTTT. Translated, it gives CASSLAELLGSNQPQHF.

This clone was seen a single time. This chain connects TRBV30 to TRBJ2-7, with 7 nucleotides matching TRBD1. The V segment lost 7 bases and the J segment 3 bases; nucleotides outside the gene matches: 15. This CDR3 region has 15 residues. Germline V gives CDR1 GTSNPN, CDR2 SVGIG (reference sequence). CDR3 sequence (DNA): TGTGCCTTGTCAAACTCCCCGGGACAGTACTACGAGCAGTACTTC. Protein: CALSNSPGQYYEQYF.

The chain links TRBV11-1 to TRBJ2-7, with 10 positions matching TRBD2. J was trimmed by 6 bases and V by 5 bases; bases with no gene match: 7. The CDR3 is 14 amino acids. Germline loops: CDR1 SGHAT, CDR2 FQDESV (reference sequence). The CDR3: CASSLPSGSGEQYF. The DNA for the CDR3 is TGTGCCAGCAGCCTCCCTAGCGGGAGCGGCGAGCAGTACTTC.

The V call is TRBV18, the J call TRBJ1-3, with TRBD1 identical over 8 bases. This CDR3 has 14 amino acids. Trimming took 6 bases from V and 2 from J; bases not matched to a gene: 3. Germline V lookup: CDR1 KGHSH, CDR2 LQKENI. DNA of the CDR3: TGTGCCAGCTCTCCGGACAGGGCTGGAAACACCATATATTTT. This sequence encodes CASSPDRAGNTIYF.

This sequence joins TRBV2 and TRBJ2-2, with 7 nucleotides matching TRBD1. The CDR3 is 15 residues long. J lost 3 bases, V lost 5 bases, and 6 bases had no gene match. Looked up from germline, CDR1 is SNHLY and CDR2 is FYNNEI. The CDR3 DNA follows: TGTGCCAGCAGTAAGACAGGGATAGACACCGGGGAGCTGTTTTTT. Translated: CASSKTGIDTGELFF.

CDR3 loop: CASSPGGAWNTEAFF. The CDR3 DNA sequence: TGTGCCAGCAGCCCTGGTGGAGCCTGGAACACTGAAGCTTTCTTT. The chain recombines TRBV11-3 with TRBJ1-1; D remains unclear. Germline V lookup: CDR1 SGHNT, CDR2 YENEEA. The CDR3 runs to 15 residues. The V end was cut by 5 bases, the J end by 1 base, with 14 bases between. The full variable domain, its missing parts supplied by reference TRBV11-3 and TRBJ1-1, is EAGVVQSPRYKIIEKKQPVAFWCNPISGHNTLYWYLQNLGQGPELLIRYENEEAVDDSQLPKDRFSAERLKGVDSTLKIQPAELGDSAVYLCASSPGGAWNTEAFFGQGTRLTVV.

The chain joins TRBV11-2 to TRBJ1-2; D uncertain. This CDR3 contains 13 residues. Germline assignment: CDR1 SGHAT and CDR2 FQNNGV. The V gene lost 1 base and the J gene lost 3 bases, with 6 bases spanning the gap. For the CDR3, the DNA is TGTGCCAGCAGCTTAGCTAGGTACTATGGCTACACCTTC. Amino acid sequence: CASSLARYYGYTF.